The rows below give T cell receptor beta chains drawn from one sample of a study of T cell changes during pregnancy in multiple sclerosis. The assay was immunoSEQ multiplex PCR, and TCRdb's table has in-frame clones only and misses some. The sample has 40,000 to 55,000 clones, about 88% seen once. The source material was CD4+ T cells from peripheral blood mononuclear cells, sampled in the first trimester of pregnancy. These receptors were obtained from a female donor with multiple sclerosis, enrolled in a pregnancy study. Each CDR3 is given with its conserved first and last residue. Each record gives: D gene, V gene, J gene, clone size, CDR3 protein, CDR3 DNA. D genes are given only for firm matches. Clone size is shown for a subset of rows, as once, few, many or a class of expanded clone.

.,TRBV5-6,TRBJ1-2,.,CASSTDSRGSYTF,TGTGCCAGCAGCACAGACTCCAGGGGCTCCTACACCTTC
.,TRBV19,TRBJ1-5,.,CASRNLQVYSNQPQHF,TGTGCCAGTAGGAACCTACAGGTCTATAGCAATCAGCCCCAGCATTTT
TRBD2,TRBV5-1,TRBJ2-3,.,CASSLSAGGRADTQYF,TGCGCCAGCAGCTTGTCGGCGGGAGGGAGAGCAGATACGCAGTATTTT
TRBD1,TRBV27,TRBJ2-5,.,CASSSTGNLETQYF,TGTGCCAGCAGTTCGACAGGGAATCTCGAGACCCAGTACTTC
TRBD1,TRBV30,TRBJ1-1,once,CARDRADTEAFF,TGTGCCAGGGACAGGGCGGACACTGAAGCTTTCTTT
.,TRBV9,TRBJ1-2,.,CASSVATTSQGYGYTF,TGTGCCAGCAGCGTAGCTACCACTTCCCAGGGCTATGGCTACACCTTC
TRBD1,TRBV27,TRBJ1-1,.,CASSPGGARTEAFF,TGTGCCAGCAGTCCAGGGGGCGCAAGGACTGAAGCTTTCTTT
TRBD2,TRBV6-6,TRBJ2-7,.,CASSLSGNSYEQYF,TGTGCCAGCAGCCTCAGCGGGAACTCCTACGAGCAGTACTTC
.,TRBV30,TRBJ2-5,.,CAWSGKGRRETQYF,TGTGCCTGGAGTGGAAAGGGGCGGAGAGAGACCCAGTACTTC
TRBD1,TRBV19,TRBJ1-5,.,CASSPPRKGDSQPQHF,TGTGCCAGTAGCCCTCCCCGGAAAGGGGACAGTCAGCCCCAGCATTTT
.,TRBV18,TRBJ2-5,.,CASSPGLMGVETQYF,TGTGCCAGCTCACCAGGACTAATGGGAGTAGAGACCCAGTACTTC
TRBD1,TRBV27,TRBJ1-1,few,CASSLQGAGNTEAFF,TGTGCCAGCAGTTTACAGGGGGCGGGGAACACTGAAGCTTTCTTT
TRBD1,TRBV4-2,TRBJ2-7,few,CASSQGTGFYF,TGTGCCAGCAGCCAAGGGACAGGGTTTTACTTC
TRBD2,TRBV19,TRBJ2-5,.,CASSAQRGSGRDRETQYF,TGTGCCAGTAGTGCCCAAAGGGGGAGCGGGAGGGATAGAGAGACCCAGTACTTC
TRBD2,TRBV27,TRBJ2-1,once,CASWVAGGSGEQFF,TGTGCCAGCTGGGTGGCGGGAGGGTCCGGGGAGCAGTTCTTC
.,TRBV7-2,TRBJ2-7,.,CASSPNLGVEQYF,TGTGCCAGCAGCCCGAACCTCGGTGTCGAGCAGTACTTC
.,TRBV27,TRBJ1-1,.,CASSSPGIWEAFF,TGTGCCAGCAGTTCCCCGGGAATTTGGGAAGCTTTCTTT
.,TRBV6-6,TRBJ2-1,.,CASYKTGYNEQFF,TGTGCCAGCTACAAAACAGGATACAATGAGCAGTTCTTC
.,TRBV5-6,TRBJ1-1,.,CASSSGTGFRSYTEAFF,TGTGCCAGCAGCTCGGGCACAGGGTTTAGGTCTTACACTGAAGCTTTCTTT
TRBD1,TRBV19,TRBJ1-5,.,CASSRQGGQPQHF,TGTGCCAGTAGTAGGCAGGGGGGACAGCCCCAGCATTTT
TRBD1,TRBV28,TRBJ1-6,.,CASTSLQGANSPLHF,TGTGCCAGCACTTCCCTTCAGGGGGCGAATTCACCCCTCCACTTT
TRBD1,TRBV7-2,TRBJ1-5,.,CASSSSGGQGGWNQPQHF,TGTGCCAGCAGCTCGAGCGGGGGACAGGGGGGTTGGAATCAGCCCCAGCATTTT
.,TRBV5-1,TRBJ2-2,.,CASRGGAGELFF,TGCGCCAGCCGAGGGGGGGCCGGGGAGCTGTTTTTT
.,TRBV14,TRBJ2-1,.,CASSQGGLADDDNEQFF,TGTGCCAGCAGCCAAGGCGGGCTAGCCGACGACGACAATGAGCAGTTCTTC
.,TRBV7-2,TRBJ2-7,.,CASSLGGGQNYEQYF,TGTGCCAGCAGCTTAGGTGGGGGACAAAACTACGAGCAGTACTTC
.,TRBV23-1,TRBJ1-3,.,CASIVAYSGNTIYF,TGCGCCAGCATAGTAGCATATTCTGGAAACACCATATATTTT
.,TRBV5-1,TRBJ2-7,.,CASSLAPSYEQYF,TGCGCCAGCAGCTTGGCTCCCTCCTACGAGCAGTACTTC
.,TRBV5-1,TRBJ2-1,.,CASSLGLTHNEQFF,TGCGCCAGCAGCTTAGGACTGACCCACAATGAGCAGTTCTTC
TRBD1,TRBV19,TRBJ1-1,.,CASRFQGASNTEAFF,TGTGCCAGTAGATTTCAGGGGGCGTCCAACACTGAAGCTTTCTTT
.,TRBV28,TRBJ1-4,.,CASIYGGPNEKLFF,TGTGCCAGCATTTATGGCGGTCCTAATGAAAAACTGTTTTTT
TRBD2,TRBV5-4,TRBJ2-3,.,CASSKSGTFTDTQYF,TGTGCCAGCAGTAAAAGCGGGACTTTCACAGATACGCAGTATTTT
.,TRBV6-5,TRBJ2-1,.,CASSITGGEQFF,TGTGCCAGCAGTATTACAGGTGGAGAGCAGTTCTTC
.,TRBV27,TRBJ1-4,.,CASSLSRVTNEKLFF,TGTGCCAGCAGTTTATCGAGGGTTACTAATGAAAAACTGTTTTTT
.,TRBV15,TRBJ1-2,.,CATSRELAGNYGYTF,TGTGCCACCAGCAGAGAACTGGCAGGGAACTATGGCTACACCTTC
.,TRBV10-3,TRBJ2-3,.,CAISESWTAGADTQYF,TGTGCCATCAGTGAGTCGTGGACAGCCGGGGCAGATACGCAGTATTTT
TRBD1,TRBV29-1,TRBJ2-1,.,CSGETGTGAYNEQFF,TGCAGCGGTGAGACCGGGACAGGGGCCTACAATGAGCAGTTCTTC
TRBD2,TRBV27,TRBJ2-1,.,CASSLLGLAGDNEQFF,TGTGCCAGCAGTTTATTAGGACTAGCGGGGGACAATGAGCAGTTCTTC
TRBD1,TRBV29-1,TRBJ1-1,.,CSVVTQGAGTEAFF,TGCAGCGTTGTTACCCAGGGGGCCGGCACTGAAGCTTTCTTT
TRBD2,TRBV10-1,TRBJ2-1,.,CASSGLGRAEQFF,TGCGCCAGCAGTGGGCTCGGGAGGGCTGAGCAGTTCTTC
.,TRBV6-5,TRBJ1-1,.,CASSYRGDREAFF,TGTGCCAGCAGTTACAGGGGCGACAGGGAAGCTTTCTTT
.,TRBV11-3,TRBJ1-1,.,CASSSPGLAEAFF,TGTGCCAGCAGCTCTCCCGGGTTGGCTGAAGCTTTCTTT
.,TRBV5-1,TRBJ2-1,.,CASSLVTGSNDEQFF,TGCGCCAGCAGCTTGGTCACGGGGTCAAATGATGAGCAGTTCTTC
TRBD1,TRBV10-3,TRBJ1-1,.,CAISGQGVPDTEAFF,TGTGCCATCAGTGGACAGGGGGTCCCAGACACTGAAGCTTTCTTT
TRBD1,TRBV2,TRBJ2-1,.,CASRRTGGDYNEQFF,TGTGCCAGCAGACGGACAGGGGGGGACTACAATGAGCAGTTCTTC
.,TRBV5-6,TRBJ2-3,.,CASSLWVKGIDTQYF,TGTGCCAGCAGCTTATGGGTTAAGGGGATAGATACGCAGTATTTT
TRBD2,TRBV7-2,TRBJ2-5,.,CASSQRLAGEETQYF,TGTGCCAGCAGCCAAAGACTAGCGGGGGAAGAGACCCAGTACTTC
TRBD1,TRBV7-2,TRBJ2-7,.,CASSLQGAIYEQYF,TGTGCCAGCAGCTTGCAGGGGGCCATCTACGAGCAGTACTTC
.,TRBV7-2,TRBJ2-5,.,CASSLGPGAWGETQYF,TGTGCCAGCAGCTTAGGACCAGGGGCATGGGGAGAGACCCAGTACTTC
.,TRBV6-1,TRBJ2-7,.,CASSKELADYEQYF,TGTGCCAGCAGCAAGGAGCTAGCCGACTACGAGCAGTACTTC
.,TRBV10-1,TRBJ1-2,few,CASRLTAQNNYGYTF,TGCGCCAGCAGATTGACAGCCCAGAACAACTATGGCTACACCTTC
TRBD1,TRBV18,TRBJ1-1,.,CASSPSGGNTEAFF,TGTGCCAGCTCACCATCAGGGGGAAACACTGAAGCTTTCTTT